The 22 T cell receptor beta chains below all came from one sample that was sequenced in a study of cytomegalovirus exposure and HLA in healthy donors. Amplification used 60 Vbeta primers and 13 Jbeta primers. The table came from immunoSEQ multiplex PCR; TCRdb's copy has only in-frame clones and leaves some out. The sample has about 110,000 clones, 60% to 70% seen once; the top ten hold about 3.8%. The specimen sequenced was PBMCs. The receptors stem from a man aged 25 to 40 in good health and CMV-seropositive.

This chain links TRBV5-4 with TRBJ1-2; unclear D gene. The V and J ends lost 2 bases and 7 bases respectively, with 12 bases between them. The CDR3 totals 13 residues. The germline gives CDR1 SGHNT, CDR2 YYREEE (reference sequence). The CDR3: CASSFNSLSGYTF. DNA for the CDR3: TGTGCCAGCAGCTTTAATTCACTAAGTGGCTACACCTTC.

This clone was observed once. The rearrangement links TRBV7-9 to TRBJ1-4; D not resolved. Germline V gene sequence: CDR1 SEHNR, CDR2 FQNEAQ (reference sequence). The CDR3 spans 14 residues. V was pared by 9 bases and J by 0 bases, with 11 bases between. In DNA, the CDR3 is TGTGCCAGTCATAGTTCTGCAACTAATGAAAAACTGTTTTTT. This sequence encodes CASHSSATNEKLFF. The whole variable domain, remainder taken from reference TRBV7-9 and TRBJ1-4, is DTGVSQNPRHKITKRGQNVTFRCDPISEHNRLYWYRQTLGQGPEFLTYFQNEAQLEKSRLLSDRFSAERPKGSFSTLEIQRTEQGDSAMYLCASHSSATNEKLFFGSGTQLSVL.

CDR3 in DNA: TGTGCCAGCACCCCCGGGGGGGTTGGCACCGGGGAGCTGTTTTTT. It specifies CASTPGGVGTGELFF. The genes are TRBV9 and TRBJ2-2, with 8 bases lining up with TRBD2. The junction had 8 bases not matched to a gene; V was cut back by 6 bases and J by 4 bases. The CDR3 has 15 amino acids. Germline-derived CDR1 and CDR2 are SGDLS and YYNGEE. The full variable domain, its missing parts supplied by reference TRBV9 and TRBJ2-2, is DSGVTQTPKHLITATGQRVTLRCSPRSGDLSVYWYQQSLDQGLQFLIQYYNGEERAKGNILERFSAQQFPDLHSELNLSSLELGDSALYFCASTPGGVGTGELFFGEGSRLTVL.

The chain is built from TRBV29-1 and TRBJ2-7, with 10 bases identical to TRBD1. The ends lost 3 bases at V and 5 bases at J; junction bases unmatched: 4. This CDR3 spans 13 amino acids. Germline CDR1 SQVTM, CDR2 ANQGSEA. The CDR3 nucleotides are TGCAGCGTTGACGGGACAGGGGTCAACGAGCAGTACTTC. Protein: CSVDGTGVNEQYF.

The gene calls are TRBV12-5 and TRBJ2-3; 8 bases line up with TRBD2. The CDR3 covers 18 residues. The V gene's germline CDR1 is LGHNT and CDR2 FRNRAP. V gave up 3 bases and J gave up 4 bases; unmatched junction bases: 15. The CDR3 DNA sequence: TGTGCTAGTGGTTTCCCGCGGGGGGCTAGGTTAAGGTCAGATACGCAGTATTTT. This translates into CASGFPRGARLRSDTQYF.

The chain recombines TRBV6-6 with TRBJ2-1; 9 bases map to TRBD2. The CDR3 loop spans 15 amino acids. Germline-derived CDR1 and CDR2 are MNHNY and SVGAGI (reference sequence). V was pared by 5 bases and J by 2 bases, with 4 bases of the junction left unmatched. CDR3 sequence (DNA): TGTGCCAGCAGTCAAATAGCGGGGGCCTACAATGAGCAGTTCTTC. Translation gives CASSQIAGAYNEQFF.

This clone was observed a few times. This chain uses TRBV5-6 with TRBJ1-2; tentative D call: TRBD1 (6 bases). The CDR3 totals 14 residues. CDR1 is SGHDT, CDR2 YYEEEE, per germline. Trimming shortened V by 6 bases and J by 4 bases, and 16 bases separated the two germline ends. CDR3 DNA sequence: TGTGCCAGCAACCTAGACAGGTGGGGCTATGGCTACACCTTC. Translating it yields CASNLDRWGYGYTF.

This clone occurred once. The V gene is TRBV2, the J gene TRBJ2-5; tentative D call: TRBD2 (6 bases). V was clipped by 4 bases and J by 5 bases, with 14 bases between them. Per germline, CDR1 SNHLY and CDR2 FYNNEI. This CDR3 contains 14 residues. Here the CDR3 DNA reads TGTGCCAGCAGTGGGGGACTCGGCCGGGAGACCCAGTACTTC. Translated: CASSGGLGRETQYF.

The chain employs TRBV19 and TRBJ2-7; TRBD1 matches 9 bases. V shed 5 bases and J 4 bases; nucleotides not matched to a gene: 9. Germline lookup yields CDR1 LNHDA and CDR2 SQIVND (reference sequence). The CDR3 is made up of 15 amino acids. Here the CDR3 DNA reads TGTGCCAGTAGTTGGGGACAGGGTAATAAGTACGAGCAGTACTTC. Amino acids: CASSWGQGNKYEQYF.

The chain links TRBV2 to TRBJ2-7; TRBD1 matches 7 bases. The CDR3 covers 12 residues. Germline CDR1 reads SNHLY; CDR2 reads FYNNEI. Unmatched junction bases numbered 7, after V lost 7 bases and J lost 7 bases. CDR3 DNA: TGTGCCAGCAATACAGGGGCCGGTGAGCAGTACTTC. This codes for CASNTGAGEQYF.

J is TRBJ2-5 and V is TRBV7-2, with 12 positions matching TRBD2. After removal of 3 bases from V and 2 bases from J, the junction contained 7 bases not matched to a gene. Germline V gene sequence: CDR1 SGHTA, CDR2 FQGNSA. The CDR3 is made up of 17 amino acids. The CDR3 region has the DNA TGTGCCAGCAGCTTTCCTAGCGGGGGGGCGAGGCAAGAGACCCAGTACTTC. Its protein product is CASSFPSGGARQETQYF.

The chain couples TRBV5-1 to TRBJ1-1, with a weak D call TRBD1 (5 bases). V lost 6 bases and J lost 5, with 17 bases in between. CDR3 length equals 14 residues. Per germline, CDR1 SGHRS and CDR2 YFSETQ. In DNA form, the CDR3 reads TGCGCCAGCACCCTAAGGGGTACCAATACTGAAGCTTTCTTT. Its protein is CASTLRGTNTEAFF.

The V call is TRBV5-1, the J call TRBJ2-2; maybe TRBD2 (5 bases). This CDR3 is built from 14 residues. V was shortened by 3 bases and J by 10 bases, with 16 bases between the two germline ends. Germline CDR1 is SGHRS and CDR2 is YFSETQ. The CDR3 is CASSSGVVAKELFF. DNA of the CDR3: TGCGCCAGCAGCTCCGGGGTAGTAGCCAAGGAGCTGTTTTTT.

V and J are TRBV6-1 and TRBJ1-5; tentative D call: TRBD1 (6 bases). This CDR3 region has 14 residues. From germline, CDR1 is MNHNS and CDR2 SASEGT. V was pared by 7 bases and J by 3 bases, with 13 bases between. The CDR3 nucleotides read TGTGCCAGCAATCTAAGGACAGCCAATCAGCCCCAGCATTTT. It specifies CASNLRTANQPQHF.

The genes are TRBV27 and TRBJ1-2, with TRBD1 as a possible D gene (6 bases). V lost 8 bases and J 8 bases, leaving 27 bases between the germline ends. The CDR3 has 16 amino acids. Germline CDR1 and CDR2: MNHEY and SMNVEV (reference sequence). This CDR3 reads CASAPRGGPVGRGYTF. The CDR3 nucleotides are TGTGCCAGCGCCCCGCGCGGGGGGCCCGTAGGACGCGGCTACACCTTC.

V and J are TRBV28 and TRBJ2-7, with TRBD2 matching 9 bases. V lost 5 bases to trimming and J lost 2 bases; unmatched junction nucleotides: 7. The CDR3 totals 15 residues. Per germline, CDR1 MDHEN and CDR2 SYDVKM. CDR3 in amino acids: CASSGGGGVTYEQYF. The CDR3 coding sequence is TGTGCCAGCAGTGGGGGCGGGGGGGTTACCTACGAGCAGTACTTC.

CDR3 sequence reads: CASSPRDTSNYGYTF. CDR3 in DNA: TGTGCCAGCAGCCCCCGGGACACCTCTAACTATGGCTACACCTTC. This chain links TRBV9 with TRBJ1-2; TRBD1 might be the D (6 bases). Germline assignment: CDR1 SGDLS and CDR2 YYNGEE. CDR3 length equals 15 residues. The V end was cut by 4 bases, the J end by 0 bases, with 13 bases between.

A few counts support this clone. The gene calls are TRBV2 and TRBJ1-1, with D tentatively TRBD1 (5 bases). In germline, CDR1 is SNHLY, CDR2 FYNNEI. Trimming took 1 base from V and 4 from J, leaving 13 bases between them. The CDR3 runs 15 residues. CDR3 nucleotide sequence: TGTGCCAGCAGTGAAGAGGTGGCCAGGGCCACTGAAGCTTTCTTT. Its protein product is CASSEEVARATEAFF. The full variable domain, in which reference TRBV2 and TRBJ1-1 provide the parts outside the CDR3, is EPEVTQTPSHQVTQMGQEVILRCVPISNHLYFYWYRQILGQKVEFLVSFYNNEISEKSEIFDDQFSVERPDGSNFTLKIRSTKLEDSAMYFCASSEEVARATEAFFGQGTRLTVV.

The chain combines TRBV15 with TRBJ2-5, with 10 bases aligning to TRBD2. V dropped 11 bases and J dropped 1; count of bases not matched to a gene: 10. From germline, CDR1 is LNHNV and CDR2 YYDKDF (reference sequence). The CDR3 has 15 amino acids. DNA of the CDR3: TGTGCCTCCTCTAAACTAGCGGGGAGCCAAGAGACCCAGTACTTC. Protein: CASSKLAGSQETQYF.

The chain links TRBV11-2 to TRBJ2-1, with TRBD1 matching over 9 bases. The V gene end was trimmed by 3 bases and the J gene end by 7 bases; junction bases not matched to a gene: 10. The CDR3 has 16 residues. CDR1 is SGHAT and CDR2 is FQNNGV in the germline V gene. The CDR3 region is CASSFIRGTGQNEQFF. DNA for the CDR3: TGTGCCAGCAGCTTCATCCGAGGGACAGGGCAGAATGAGCAGTTCTTC.

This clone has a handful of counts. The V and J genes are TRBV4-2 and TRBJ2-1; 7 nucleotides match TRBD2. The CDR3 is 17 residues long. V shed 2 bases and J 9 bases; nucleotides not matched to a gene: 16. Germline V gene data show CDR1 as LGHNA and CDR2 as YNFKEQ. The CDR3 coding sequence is TGTGCCAGCAGCCAAACCACCGGGACTATTAGCCCTAGTGAGCAGTTCTTC. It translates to CASSQTTGTISPSEQFF.

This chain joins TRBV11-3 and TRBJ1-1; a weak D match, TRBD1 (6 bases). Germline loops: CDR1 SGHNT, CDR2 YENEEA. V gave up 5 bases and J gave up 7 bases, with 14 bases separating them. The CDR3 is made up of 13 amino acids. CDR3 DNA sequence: TGTGCCAGCAGCGTTGGGACAACTCTTGAAGCTTTCTTT. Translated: CASSVGTTLEAFF. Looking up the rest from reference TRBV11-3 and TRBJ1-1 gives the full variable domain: EAGVVQSPRYKIIEKKQPVAFWCNPISGHNTLYWYLQNLGQGPELLIRYENEEAVDDSQLPKDRFSAERLKGVDSTLKIQPAELGDSAVYLCASSVGTTLEAFFGQGTRLTVV.